These 28 T cell receptor beta chains share one sample of origin, sequenced in a study of cytomegalovirus exposure and HLA in healthy donors. The method was immunoSEQ multiplex PCR; TCRdb's version includes in-frame clones alone and lacks a portion of them. The sample lists about 330,000 clones; about nine tenths were seen once. Sequenced input: PBMCs. All receptors derive from a woman aged 18-29 years in good health and CMV-seronegative.

The chain is built from TRBV18 and TRBJ2-5; the D is unclear. From germline, CDR1 is KGHSH and CDR2 LQKENI. The CDR3 is 14 amino acids. Between the trimmed V and J ends, which lost 0 bases and 5 bases, there was a span of 10 bases. The CDR3 reads CASSPPSTGETQYF. CDR3 DNA: TGTGCCAGCTCACCACCAAGCACGGGTGAGACCCAGTACTTC.

The chain has TRBV11-2 and TRBJ2-5; no reliable D call. Trimming removed 3 bases from V and 10 bases from J, with 15 bases in between. Germline CDR1 reads SGHAT; CDR2 reads FQNNGV. The CDR3 length is 13 residues. The CDR3 bases are TGTGCCAGCAGCTTCCTCACCCTACCCGACCAGTACTTC. Its translation: CASSFLTLPDQYF.

The chain combines TRBV23-1 with TRBJ2-7; possible D gene TRBD1, 5 bases. TRBV23-1 is assigned to the ORF class and has an uncertain function. CDR3 size: 15 residues. Trimming took off 6 bases at V and 4 bases at J, with 19 bases between the two ends. CDR3 loop: CASRPHRFPDYEQYF. As DNA, the CDR3 is TGCGCCAGCAGACCACACAGGTTTCCTGATTACGAGCAGTACTTC.

This chain links TRBV18 with TRBJ1-5, with 8 positions matching TRBD1. Per the germline V gene, CDR1 is KGHSH and CDR2 is LQKENI. With 2 bases clipped from V and 5 bases from J, the junction kept 5 bases outside the gene matches. CDR3 length: 15 amino acids. The CDR3 is CASSPGQGHDQPQHF. CDR3 bases: TGTGCCAGCTCACCAGGACAGGGCCACGATCAGCCCCAGCATTTT.

CDR3 nucleotides: TGTGCCAGCCTCGTGGCGGGAGGGTTCACAGATACGCAGTATTTT. Encoded protein: CASLVAGGFTDTQYF. This chain links TRBV6-1 with TRBJ2-3; 9 nucleotides match TRBD2. The trim removed 8 bases at V and 2 bases at J, leaving 8 bases unmatched. Germline V CDR1 and CDR2: MNHNS, SASEGT. This CDR3 is built from 15 residues.

The chain recombines TRBV27 with TRBJ2-7, with a weak D call TRBD1 (5 bases). This CDR3 has 13 residues. Trimming cost V 3 bases and J 2 bases, with 8 bases left between them. Germline V lookup: CDR1 MNHEY, CDR2 SMNVEV (reference sequence). The CDR3 DNA reads TGTGCCAGCAGTTTGACCAGGGCCTACGAGCAGTACTTC. Translated, it gives CASSLTRAYEQYF.

The chain employs TRBV28 and TRBJ2-5; TRBD2 matches 14 bases. V lost 7 bases and J lost 9; bases outside the gene matches: 7. The CDR3 has 14 residues. Germline CDR1 reads MDHEN; CDR2 reads SYDVKM. The CDR3 is CASTRGGLAGAQYF. The CDR3 DNA reads as TGTGCCAGCACCCGAGGGGGACTAGCGGGAGCCCAGTACTTC.

The rearrangement joins TRBV4-1 to TRBJ1-5; a possible D gene is TRBD1 (6 bases). Germline loops: CDR1 MGHRA, CDR2 YSYEKL. V dropped 2 bases and J dropped 4 bases, with 21 bases sitting between them. CDR3 size: 18 residues. The CDR3 sequence: CASSQRADSGTTNQPQHF. The CDR3 DNA reads TGCGCCAGCAGCCAAAGGGCCGATTCCGGGACAACTAATCAGCCCCAGCATTTT.

The V gene is TRBV28, the J gene TRBJ2-1, with 9 bases fitting TRBD2. The CDR3 runs 15 residues. Germline CDR1 is MDHEN and CDR2 is SYDVKM. Unmatched junction bases numbered 9, after V lost 5 bases and J lost 7 bases. In DNA, the CDR3 is TGTGCCAGCAGTCCCCTTAGCGGGAGAAGTAATGAGCAGTTCTTC. This gives the protein CASSPLSGRSNEQFF.

This chain uses TRBV7-9 with TRBJ2-7, with 11 bases fitting TRBD2. The CDR3 consists of 17 residues. V was clipped by 5 bases and J by 4 bases; unmatched bases: 13. Germline V gene sequence: CDR1 SEHNR, CDR2 FQNEAQ (reference sequence). The CDR3 coding sequence is TGTGCCAGCAGCGGAGGAACTAGCGGGGGAGAAGGGTACGAGCAGTACTTC. Its translation is CASSGGTSGGEGYEQYF.

The chain employs TRBV5-4 and TRBJ2-7; 9 bases match TRBD1. CDR3 size: 16 residues. V shed 5 bases, J shed 4 bases, and the junction held 13 bases outside the gene matches. Per germline, CDR1 SGHNT and CDR2 YYREEE (reference sequence). The CDR3 loop reads CASRPSVGTGMYEQYF. DNA for the CDR3: TGTGCCAGCAGACCCTCGGTTGGGACAGGGATGTACGAGCAGTACTTC.

This chain connects TRBV7-2 to TRBJ2-7; D gene uncertain. The CDR3 sequence is 12 residues long. The germline gives CDR1 SGHTA, CDR2 FQGNSA. The germline V and J ends were trimmed by 5 bases and 3 bases, with 8 bases remaining between them. CDR3 amino acids: CASSTPGYEQYF. As DNA, the CDR3 is TGTGCCAGCAGCACCCCCGGCTACGAGCAGTACTTC.

The rearrangement joins TRBV5-6 to TRBJ2-7; the match to TRBD2 covers 11 bases. V lost 3 bases, J lost 6 bases, and 5 bases stayed unmatched. The CDR3 loop spans 14 amino acids. Germline lookup yields CDR1 SGHDT and CDR2 YYEEEE. CDR3 in amino acids: CASSSGTSGVEQYF. CDR3 nucleotides: TGTGCCAGCAGCTCCGGGACTAGCGGAGTCGAGCAGTACTTC.

This clone was counted only a few times. V usage is TRBV2 and J usage is TRBJ1-5, with 8 bases matching TRBD1. Trimming removed 1 base from V and 6 bases from J; junction bases left unmatched: 5. The germline V gene encodes CDR1 SNHLY and CDR2 FYNNEI. This CDR3 is 15 amino acids long. The CDR3 sequence is CASSEEAGGTQPQHF. Written as DNA, the CDR3 is TGTGCCAGCAGTGAAGAGGCAGGGGGCACTCAGCCCCAGCATTTT.

This chain connects TRBV5-6 to TRBJ2-5, with D possibly TRBD2 on 6 matching bases. CDR3 size: 16 residues. Trimming removed 4 bases at V and 2 bases at J, with 18 bases between. Germline CDR1 SGHDT, CDR2 YYEEEE. CDR3 bases: TGTGCCAGCAGCGCGGGGCCCGGGACCCTACAAGAGACCCAGTACTTC. It translates to CASSAGPGTLQETQYF.

J is TRBJ1-2 and V is TRBV5-1; a weak D match, TRBD1 (6 bases). The CDR3 is 13 amino acids. Per the germline V gene, CDR1 is SGHRS and CDR2 is YFSETQ. V was shortened by 7 bases and J by 1 base, with 11 bases between the two germline ends. The CDR3 DNA reads as TGCGCCAGCCGAATACAGGGTAACTATGGCTACACCTTC. It yields the protein CASRIQGNYGYTF.

The genes are TRBV6-5 and TRBJ2-5; D call uncertain. The CDR3 runs 14 residues. CDR1 and CDR2 (germline): MNHEY, SVGAGI. Trimming took 2 bases from V and 4 from J, leaving 11 bases between them. The CDR3 is CASSYGIAAETQYF. CDR3 in DNA: TGTGCCAGCAGTTACGGAATAGCCGCAGAGACCCAGTACTTC.

This chain connects TRBV6-4 to TRBJ1-1, with D perhaps TRBD1 (5 bases). CDR3 length: 12 residues. Trimming took 3 bases from V and 10 from J, leaving 12 bases between them. Germline values: CDR1 MRHNA, CDR2 SNTAGT. The CDR3 sequence is CASSEAPDRAFF. CDR3 bases: TGTGCCAGCAGTGAAGCGCCCGACAGAGCTTTCTTT.

This clone was seen once. This rearrangement joins TRBV28 to TRBJ1-2; 8 bases align to TRBD1. The V gene end was trimmed by 0 bases and the J gene end by 6 bases; junction bases not matched to a gene: 3. This CDR3 comprises 14 residues. Germline V gives CDR1 MDHEN, CDR2 SYDVKM. The CDR3 region is CASSLWTGVDGYTF. Here the CDR3 DNA reads TGTGCCAGCAGTTTATGGACAGGGGTCGATGGCTACACCTTC.

CDR3 loop: CASSWDTHTEAFF. As DNA, the CDR3 is TGTGCCAGCAGCTGGGACACCCACACTGAAGCTTTCTTT. The chain employs TRBV5-4 and TRBJ1-1, with TRBD1 as a possible D gene (6 bases). Germline CDR1 SGHNT, CDR2 YYREEE (reference sequence). The CDR3 runs 13 residues. Trimming took 3 bases from V and 3 from J, leaving 9 bases between them.

The rearrangement links TRBV28 to TRBJ1-2; D is unclear. The germline V gene encodes CDR1 MDHEN and CDR2 SYDVKM. V shed 2 bases and J shed 4 bases, with 14 bases lying between them. The CDR3 loop spans 15 amino acids. CDR3 DNA: TGTGCCAGCAGTTTACCGGGAATAGTCGGCTATGGCTACACCTTC. It yields the protein CASSLPGIVGYGYTF.

This clone was recorded once. The chain combines TRBV5-1 with TRBJ2-1; 7 nucleotides align to TRBD2. J gave up 8 bases and V 0 bases, and 14 bases lay outside the gene matches. This CDR3 has 17 amino acids. The germline gives CDR1 SGHRS, CDR2 YFSETQ. CDR3 amino acids: CASSLGLIGAGDHEQFF. DNA for the CDR3: TGCGCCAGCAGCTTGGGTCTAATTGGTGCGGGGGACCATGAGCAGTTCTTC.

The V gene is TRBV19, the J gene TRBJ1-5, with D unclear. The V and J ends lost 5 bases and 4 bases respectively, with 6 bases between them. Germline CDR1 reads LNHDA; CDR2 reads SQIVND (reference sequence). The CDR3 totals 12 residues. The CDR3 nucleotides read TGTGCCAGTAGTCTGCGAAATCAGCCCCAGCATTTT. It yields the protein CASSLRNQPQHF.

The genes are TRBV2 and TRBJ1-3; D uncertain. The CDR3 is 14 residues long. With 8 bases removed from V and 0 bases from J, the gap between germline ends came to 11 bases. Germline lookup yields CDR1 SNHLY and CDR2 FYNNEI. CDR3 region: CASGTMSSGNTIYF. For the CDR3, the DNA is TGTGCCAGCGGTACCATGAGCTCTGGAAACACCATATATTTT.

The chain combines TRBV2 with TRBJ1-1; D gene ambiguous. Germline V gene sequence: CDR1 SNHLY, CDR2 FYNNEI. V lost 5 bases and J lost 11, with 18 bases in between. This CDR3 contains 13 residues. CDR3 bases: TGTGCCAGCAGTCCCCACGGGGAGAACAACGCTTTCTTT. Protein sequence: CASSPHGENNAFF.

The chain uses TRBV7-2 and TRBJ2-3, with TRBD2 as a possible D gene (7 bases). CDR1 is SGHTA and CDR2 is FQGNSA in the germline V gene. CDR3 length: 15 residues. Trimming cost V 5 bases and J 3 bases, with 15 bases left between them. The CDR3 region is CASSHPRGATDTQYF. Here the CDR3 DNA reads TGTGCCAGCAGCCACCCTCGGGGGGCAACAGATACGCAGTATTTT.

The chain joins TRBV5-1 to TRBJ2-7; 9 nucleotides line up with TRBD2. Per germline, CDR1 SGHRS and CDR2 YFSETQ. CDR3 size: 15 residues. V dropped 0 bases and J dropped 6; count of bases not matched to a gene: 7. The CDR3 sequence is CASSLASSGSGEQYF. CDR3 DNA: TGCGCCAGCAGCTTGGCGAGTAGCGGGAGTGGCGAGCAGTACTTC.

The chain links TRBV28 to TRBJ2-7; 9 positions agree with TRBD1. J gave up 4 bases and V 6 bases, and 7 bases lay outside the gene matches. Germline CDR1 reads MDHEN; CDR2 reads SYDVKM. This CDR3 has 14 amino acids. CDR3 protein: CASRTGQGNYEQYF. CDR3 nucleotide sequence: TGTGCCAGCAGGACGGGACAGGGAAATTACGAGCAGTACTTC.